Listed below are T cell receptor beta chains from one sample, sequenced in a study of T cell responses to AZD1222 COVID-19 vaccine. The protocol was immunoSEQ multiplex PCR, while the TCRdb copy is restricted to in-frame clones and leaves out a portion. There are under 110,000 clones in the sample; 87% occur only once, and approximately 15% lies in the top ten. Sequences were derived from peripheral blood, sampled on day 0 of AZD1222 vaccination. The receptors derive from an adult in good health. CDR3s include the opening cysteine and the closing phenylalanine or tryptophan. The order of the fields is D gene, J gene, V gene, clone size, CDR3 DNA, CDR3 protein. D genes are given only for firm matches. For some rows the clone size is stated as once, few or many, or as a class when expanded; others skip it.

NA TRBJ1-2 TRBV2 few TGTGCCAGCAGTGGACGAGAAAGCTATGGCTACACCTTC CASSGRESYGYTF
TRBD2 TRBJ2-3 TRBV9 NA TGTGCCAGCAGCGCTACCGGGACTAGGGGAGATACGCAGTATTTT CASSATGTRGDTQYF
NA TRBJ1-1 TRBV10-1 NA TGCGCCAGCAAAGGGATGAACACTGAAGCTTTCTTT CASKGMNTEAFF
TRBD2 TRBJ2-3 TRBV12-5 NA TGTGCTAGTGGTTTACCCTCAACTAGCGGGAGCGGTACGCAGTATTTT CASGLPSTSGSGTQYF
TRBD2 TRBJ2-7 TRBV7-9 once TGTGCCAGCAGCTTAGTGCTAGCGGGATATGACGAGCAGTACTTC CASSLVLAGYDEQYF
NA TRBJ1-5 TRBV4-1 NA TGCGCCAGCAGCCAATCAGAAAATAATCAGCCCCAGCATTTT CASSQSENNQPQHF
NA TRBJ2-4 TRBV4-1 once TGCGCCAGCAGCCAAGGGGTTCAGATAGCCAAAAACATTCAGTACTTC CASSQGVQIAKNIQYF
NA TRBJ1-2 TRBV6-5 NA TGTGCCAGCAGTTCAGATCAGGTGGGCATCGGTGGCTACACCTTC CASSSDQVGIGGYTF
TRBD1 TRBJ2-1 TRBV5-4 NA TGTGCCGGGGGGACAGGGCAGGACAATGAGCAGTTCTTC CAGGTGQDNEQFF
NA TRBJ1-5 TRBV5-4 NA TGTGCCAGCAGCGTTCATGATCAGCCCCAGCATTTT CASSVHDQPQHF
NA TRBJ1-1 TRBV10-2 NA TGCGCCAGCGGTCCCGTGCCGAACACTGAAGCTTTCTTT CASGPVPNTEAFF
TRBD1 TRBJ1-3 TRBV7-2 NA TGTGCCAGCAACACCGGGACAGGGGAGGGAAACACCATATATTTT CASNTGTGEGNTIYF
TRBD1 TRBJ1-2 TRBV5-5 NA TGTGCCAGCAGCCCCGGACAGGGTGGAGCGGCTGGCTACACCTTC CASSPGQGGAAGYTF
TRBD2 TRBJ2-3 TRBV10-3 once TGTGCCGCGGAAGGACTAGCGGGATCCCGAACGCAGTATTTT CAAEGLAGSRTQYF
NA TRBJ1-2 TRBV29-1 NA TGCAGCGTTCTATTACTGCGGGGCTACACCTTC CSVLLLRGYTF
TRBD1 TRBJ1-2 TRBV9 NA TGTGCCAGCAGTTCGGGACAGGGGGCGTTAGGCTACACCTTC CASSSGQGALGYTF
TRBD2 TRBJ2-3 TRBV19 NA TGTGCCAGTAGTATAGGTCCGGCGGGAGGGCAGGATACGCAGTATTTT CASSIGPAGGQDTQYF
NA TRBJ1-4 TRBV7-8 NA TGTGCCAGCAGCTTATATGAAAAACTGTTTTTT CASSLYEKLFF
NA TRBJ2-7 TRBV2 NA TGTGCCAGCCAACAACCCCGGCAGGGCCTAGCCTTC CASQQPRQGLAF
NA TRBJ2-7 TRBV2 NA TGTGCCAGCAAAACGGGTGGGTCTGGTAGGGAGTACTTC CASKTGGSGREYF
NA TRBJ2-1 TRBV11-1 NA TGTGCCAGCAGCTATGAAGCCAACCTAGGGGATGAGCAGTTCTTC CASSYEANLGDEQFF
NA TRBJ1-1 TRBV4-2 NA TGTGCCAGCAGCCAAGGGGTGAACACTGAAGCTTTCTTT CASSQGVNTEAFF
NA TRBJ2-7 TRBV2 NA TGTGCCAGCAGTCCCCCCCGGCAGGGGGGGTACTACGAGCAGTACTTC CASSPPRQGGYYEQYF
TRBD1 TRBJ1-1 TRBV3-1/TRBV3-2 NA TGTGCCAGCAGCCAAGTCAGCGGCAGGGGGCCCGGGCGCACTGAAGCTTTCTTT CASSQVSGRGPGRTEAFF
NA TRBJ1-2 TRBV30 NA TGTGCCCTTATACAGGGATTTGATGGCTACACCTTC CALIQGFDGYTF
TRBD2 TRBJ2-7 TRBV7-2 NA TGTGCCAGCAGCCCCGGACTAGTTCCCTACGAGCAGTACTTC CASSPGLVPYEQYF
NA TRBJ1-1 TRBV6-5 NA TGTGCCACCGCTTGGGGGTCCGGGGGCACTGAAGCTTTCTTT CATAWGSGGTEAFF
TRBD2 TRBJ2-1 TRBV7-3 NA TGTGCCAGCAGCTTAATCCTAGCGGGAGCTAATGAGCAGTTCTTC CASSLILAGANEQFF
TRBD1 TRBJ1-2 TRBV3-1/TRBV3-2 NA TGTGCCAGCAGCCAAGATTTAAGGACAGGGCTAGAAGTCGGCTACACCTTC CASSQDLRTGLEVGYTF
TRBD1 TRBJ2-1 TRBV27 NA TGTGCCAGCAGTTTCTCACCGACAGGGGATGAGCAGTTCTTC CASSFSPTGDEQFF
TRBD1 TRBJ2-7 TRBV5-6 NA TGTGCCAGCAGCCGACAGGGGATGAGCTACGAGCAGTACTTC CASSRQGMSYEQYF
NA TRBJ1-4 TRBV4-1 NA TGCGCCAGCAGCCAAGATGGGAGGACAGCAACTAATGAAAAACTGTTTTTT CASSQDGRTATNEKLFF